Listed here is a single T cell receptor beta chain. TCRdb's table, derived via immunoSEQ multiplex PCR, lists solely in-frame clones and lacks some. Seen here are some 400,000 clones, about 88% observed once, and the top ten hold 1.9%. Germline CDR1 and CDR2: SGDLS and YYNGEE. J lost 5 bases, V lost 0 bases, and 13 bases had no gene match. The CDR3 has 17 amino acids. These data belong to a study of Ad26.COV2.S vaccination and SARS-CoV-2 variants. Across the whole study: Intramuscularly, Ad26.COV2.S was given either once or twice, 56 days apart.

Treatment defined: around 19 received Ad26.COV2.S at low or high dose, single or two shots; five or six received placebo; per-sample allocation not given. Specimens were obtained on day 63 following the first vaccine or placebo injection. It was an adult aged 18-55 years in Boston who was the donor. The TCR was taken from a person aged 18 to 59 who received the Ad26.COV2.S COVID-19 vaccine or a placebo. This sequence joins TRBV9 and TRBJ2-7; 8 bases fit TRBD2. Sequenced material: peripheral blood, taken in a trial of Ad26.COV2.S vaccine versus placebo. The DNA for the CDR3 is TGTGCCAGCAGCGTAGGGGGTAGGGGACTAGGATTCCACGAGCAGTACTTC. Encoded protein: CASSVGGRGLGFHEQYF.